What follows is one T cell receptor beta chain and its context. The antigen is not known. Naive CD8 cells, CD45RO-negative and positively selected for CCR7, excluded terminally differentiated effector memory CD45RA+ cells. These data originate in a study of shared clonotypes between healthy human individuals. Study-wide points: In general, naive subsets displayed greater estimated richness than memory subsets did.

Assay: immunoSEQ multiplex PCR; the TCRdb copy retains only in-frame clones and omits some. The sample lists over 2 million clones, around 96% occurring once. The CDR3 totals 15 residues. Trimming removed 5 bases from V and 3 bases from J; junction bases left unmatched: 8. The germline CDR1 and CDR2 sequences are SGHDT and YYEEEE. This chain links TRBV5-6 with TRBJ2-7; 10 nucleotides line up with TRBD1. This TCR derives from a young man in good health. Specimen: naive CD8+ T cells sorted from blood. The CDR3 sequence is CASRLTGQGVYEQYF. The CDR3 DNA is TGTGCCAGCAGACTAACCGGACAGGGGGTCTACGAGCAGTACTTC. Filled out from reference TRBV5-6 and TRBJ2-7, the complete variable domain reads DAGVTQSPTHLIKTRGQQVTLRCSPKSGHDTVSWYQQALGQGPQFIFQYYEEEERQRGNFPDRFSGHQFPNYSSELNVNALLLGDSALYLCASRLTGQGVYEQYFGPGTRLTVT.